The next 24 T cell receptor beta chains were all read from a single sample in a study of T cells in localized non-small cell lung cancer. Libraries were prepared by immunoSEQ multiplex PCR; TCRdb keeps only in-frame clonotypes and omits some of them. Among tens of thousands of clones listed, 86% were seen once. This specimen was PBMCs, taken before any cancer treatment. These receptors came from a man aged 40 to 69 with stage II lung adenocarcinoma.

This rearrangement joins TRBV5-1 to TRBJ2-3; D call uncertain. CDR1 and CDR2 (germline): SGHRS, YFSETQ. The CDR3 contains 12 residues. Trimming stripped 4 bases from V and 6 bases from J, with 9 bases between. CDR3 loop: CASSPMGDTQYF. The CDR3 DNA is TGCGCCAGCAGCCCCATGGGGGATACGCAGTATTTT.

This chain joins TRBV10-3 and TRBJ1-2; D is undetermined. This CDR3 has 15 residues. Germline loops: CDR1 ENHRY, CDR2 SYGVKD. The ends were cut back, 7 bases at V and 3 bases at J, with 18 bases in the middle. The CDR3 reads CAINRGQSLYYGYTF. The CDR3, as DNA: TGTGCCATCAATCGAGGCCAGTCCCTCTACTATGGCTACACCTTC.

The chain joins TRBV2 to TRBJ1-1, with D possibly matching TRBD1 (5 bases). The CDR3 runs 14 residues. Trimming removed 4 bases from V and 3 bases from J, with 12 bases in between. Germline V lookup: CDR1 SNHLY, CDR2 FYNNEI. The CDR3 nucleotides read TGTGCCAGCAGTGTCCAAGTAGGGGACACTGAAGCTTTCTTT. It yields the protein CASSVQVGDTEAFF.

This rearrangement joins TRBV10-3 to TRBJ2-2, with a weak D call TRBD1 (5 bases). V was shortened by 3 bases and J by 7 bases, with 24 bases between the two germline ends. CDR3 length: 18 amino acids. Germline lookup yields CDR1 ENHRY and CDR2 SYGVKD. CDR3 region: CAISDGSGMTPKVGELFF. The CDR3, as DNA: TGTGCCATCAGTGACGGATCAGGGATGACGCCGAAGGTCGGGGAGCTGTTTTTT.

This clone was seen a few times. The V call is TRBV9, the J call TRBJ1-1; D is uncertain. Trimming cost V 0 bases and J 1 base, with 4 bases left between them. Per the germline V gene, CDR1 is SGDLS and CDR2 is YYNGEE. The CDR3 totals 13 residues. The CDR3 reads CASSVGWNTEAFF. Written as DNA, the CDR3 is TGTGCCAGCAGCGTAGGATGGAACACTGAAGCTTTCTTT.

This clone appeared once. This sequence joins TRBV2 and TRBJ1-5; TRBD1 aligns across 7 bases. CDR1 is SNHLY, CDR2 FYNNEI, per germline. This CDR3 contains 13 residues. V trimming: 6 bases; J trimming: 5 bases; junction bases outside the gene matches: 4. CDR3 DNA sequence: TGTGCCAGCAGCCCCGACAGGGATCAGCCCCAGCATTTT. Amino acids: CASSPDRDQPQHF.

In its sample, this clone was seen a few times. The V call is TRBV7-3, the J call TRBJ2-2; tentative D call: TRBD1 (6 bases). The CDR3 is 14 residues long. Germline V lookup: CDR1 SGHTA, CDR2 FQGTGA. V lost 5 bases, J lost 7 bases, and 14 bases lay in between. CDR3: CASSVTGFNGELFF. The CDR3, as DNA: TGTGCCAGCAGCGTTACAGGGTTCAACGGGGAGCTGTTTTTT.

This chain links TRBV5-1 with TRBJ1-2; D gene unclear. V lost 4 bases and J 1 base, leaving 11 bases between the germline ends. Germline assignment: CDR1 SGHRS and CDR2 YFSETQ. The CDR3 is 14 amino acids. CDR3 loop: CASSPDESNYGYTF. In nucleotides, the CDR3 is TGCGCCAGCAGCCCTGACGAGAGTAACTATGGCTACACCTTC. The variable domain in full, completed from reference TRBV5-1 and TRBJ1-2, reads KAGVTQTPRYLIKTRGQQVTLSCSPISGHRSVSWYQQTPGQGLQFLFEYFSETQRNKGNFPGRFSGRQFSNSRSEMNVSTLELGDSALYLCASSPDESNYGYTFGSGTRLTVV.

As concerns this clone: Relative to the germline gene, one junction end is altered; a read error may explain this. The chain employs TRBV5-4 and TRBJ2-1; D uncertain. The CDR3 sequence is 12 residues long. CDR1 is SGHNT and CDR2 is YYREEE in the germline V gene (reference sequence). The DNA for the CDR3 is TGTGCCAGCAGGTTGGGATGGAATGAGCAGTTCTTC. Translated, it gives CASRLGWNEQFF.

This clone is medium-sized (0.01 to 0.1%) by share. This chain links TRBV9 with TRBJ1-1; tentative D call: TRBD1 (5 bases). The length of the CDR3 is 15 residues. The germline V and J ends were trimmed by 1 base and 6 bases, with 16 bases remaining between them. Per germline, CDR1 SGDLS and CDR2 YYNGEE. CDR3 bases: TGTGCCAGCAGCGTAACATGGACATCGGTTTCTGAAGCTTTCTTT. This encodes CASSVTWTSVSEAFF.

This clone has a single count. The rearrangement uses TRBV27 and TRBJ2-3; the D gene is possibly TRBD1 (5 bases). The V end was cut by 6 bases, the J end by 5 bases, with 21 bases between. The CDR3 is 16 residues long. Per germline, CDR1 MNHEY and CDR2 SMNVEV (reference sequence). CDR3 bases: TGTGCCAGCAGGGGGCCCCTAGTGCCCTCGCGAGATACGCAGTATTTT. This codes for CASRGPLVPSRDTQYF.

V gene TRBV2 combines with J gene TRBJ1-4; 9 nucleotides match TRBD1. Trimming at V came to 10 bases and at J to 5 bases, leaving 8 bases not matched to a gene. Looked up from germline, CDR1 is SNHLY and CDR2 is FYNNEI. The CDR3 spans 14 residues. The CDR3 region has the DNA TGTGCCACCATGGCCGGGACAGGGAATGAAAAACTGTTTTTT. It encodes CATMAGTGNEKLFF.

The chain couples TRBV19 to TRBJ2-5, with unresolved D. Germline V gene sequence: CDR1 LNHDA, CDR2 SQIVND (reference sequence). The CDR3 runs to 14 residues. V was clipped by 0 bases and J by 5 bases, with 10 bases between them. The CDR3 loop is CASSIDSSSETQYF. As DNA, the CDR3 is TGTGCCAGTAGTATAGATTCTTCCTCGGAGACCCAGTACTTC.

The CDR3: CASSSTVQETQYF. The CDR3 DNA reads TGCGCCAGCAGCTCGACAGTTCAAGAGACCCAGTACTTC. The chain carries TRBV5-1 and TRBJ2-5; D may be TRBD1 (5 bases). This CDR3 comprises 13 residues. V lost 3 bases, J lost 2 bases, and 8 bases lay in between. Looked up from germline, CDR1 is SGHRS and CDR2 is YFSETQ.

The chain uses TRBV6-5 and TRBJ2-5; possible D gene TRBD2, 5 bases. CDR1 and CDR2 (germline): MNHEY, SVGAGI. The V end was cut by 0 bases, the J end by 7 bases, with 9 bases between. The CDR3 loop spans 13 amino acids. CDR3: CASSYSDGGTQYF. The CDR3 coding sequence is TGTGCCAGCAGTTACTCGGATGGAGGGACCCAGTACTTC.

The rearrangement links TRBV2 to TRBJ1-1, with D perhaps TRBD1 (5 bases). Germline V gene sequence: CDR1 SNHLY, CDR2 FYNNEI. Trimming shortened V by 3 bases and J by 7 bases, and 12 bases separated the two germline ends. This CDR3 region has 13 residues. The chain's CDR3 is CASSEVRDGEAFF. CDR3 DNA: TGTGCCAGCAGTGAGGTACGGGACGGTGAAGCTTTCTTT.

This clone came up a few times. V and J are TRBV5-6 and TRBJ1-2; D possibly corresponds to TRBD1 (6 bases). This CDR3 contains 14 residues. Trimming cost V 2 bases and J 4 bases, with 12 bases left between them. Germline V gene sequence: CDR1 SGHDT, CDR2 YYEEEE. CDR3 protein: CASSFGRGSYGYTF. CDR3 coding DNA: TGTGCCAGCAGCTTCGGCAGGGGTAGCTATGGCTACACCTTC.

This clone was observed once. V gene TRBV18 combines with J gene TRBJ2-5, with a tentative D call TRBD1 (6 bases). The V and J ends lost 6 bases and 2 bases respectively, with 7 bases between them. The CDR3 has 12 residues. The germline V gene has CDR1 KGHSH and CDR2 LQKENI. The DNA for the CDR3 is TGTGCCAGCTCGGACAGACAAGAGACCCAGTACTTC. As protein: CASSDRQETQYF.

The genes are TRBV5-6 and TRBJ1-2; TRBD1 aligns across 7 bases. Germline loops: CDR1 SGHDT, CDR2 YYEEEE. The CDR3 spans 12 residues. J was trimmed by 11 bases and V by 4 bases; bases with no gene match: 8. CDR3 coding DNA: TGTGCCAGCAGCCTTTCGGACAGGACTTACACCTTC. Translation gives CASSLSDRTYTF.

The DNA of the CDR3 is TGTGCCAGCAGCGTAGAGACGGAGGGAAATGGCTACACCTTC. Its protein product is CASSVETEGNGYTF. The chain is built from TRBV9 and TRBJ1-2; no clear D. The CDR3 contains 14 residues. Trimming removed 0 bases at V and 6 bases at J, with 12 bases between. Germline CDR1 and CDR2: SGDLS and YYNGEE. The variable domain in full, with the rest retrieved from reference TRBV9 and TRBJ1-2, is DSGVTQTPKHLITATGQRVTLRCSPRSGDLSVYWYQQSLDQGLQFLIQYYNGEERAKGNILERFSAQQFPDLHSELNLSSLELGDSALYFCASSVETEGNGYTFGSGTRLTVV.

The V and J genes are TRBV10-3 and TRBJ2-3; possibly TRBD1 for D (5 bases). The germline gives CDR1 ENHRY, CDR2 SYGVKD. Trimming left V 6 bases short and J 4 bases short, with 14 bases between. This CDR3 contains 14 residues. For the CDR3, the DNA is TGTGCCATCAGCGAAGTAGCAGGGTCAGATACGCAGTATTTT. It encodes CAISEVAGSDTQYF.

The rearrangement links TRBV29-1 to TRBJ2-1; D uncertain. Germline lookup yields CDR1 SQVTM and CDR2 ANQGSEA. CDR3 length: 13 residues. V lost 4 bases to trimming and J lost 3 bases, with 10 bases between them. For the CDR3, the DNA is TGCAGCGTTGGGACGGAGTACTACAATGAGCAGTTCTTC. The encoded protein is CSVGTEYYNEQFF.

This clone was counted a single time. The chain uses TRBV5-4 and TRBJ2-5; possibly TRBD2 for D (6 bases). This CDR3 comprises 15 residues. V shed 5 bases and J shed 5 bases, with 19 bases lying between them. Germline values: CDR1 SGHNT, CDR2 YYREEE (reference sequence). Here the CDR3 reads CASSSIETRRETQYF. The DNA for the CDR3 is TGTGCCAGCAGTTCTATTGAGACTAGAAGGGAGACCCAGTACTTC.

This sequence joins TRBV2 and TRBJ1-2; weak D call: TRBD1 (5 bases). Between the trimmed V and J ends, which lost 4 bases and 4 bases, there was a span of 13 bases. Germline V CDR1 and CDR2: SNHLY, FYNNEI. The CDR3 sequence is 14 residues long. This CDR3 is CASSAGGGGYGYTF. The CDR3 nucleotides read TGTGCCAGCAGTGCGGGGGGAGGAGGCTATGGCTACACCTTC.